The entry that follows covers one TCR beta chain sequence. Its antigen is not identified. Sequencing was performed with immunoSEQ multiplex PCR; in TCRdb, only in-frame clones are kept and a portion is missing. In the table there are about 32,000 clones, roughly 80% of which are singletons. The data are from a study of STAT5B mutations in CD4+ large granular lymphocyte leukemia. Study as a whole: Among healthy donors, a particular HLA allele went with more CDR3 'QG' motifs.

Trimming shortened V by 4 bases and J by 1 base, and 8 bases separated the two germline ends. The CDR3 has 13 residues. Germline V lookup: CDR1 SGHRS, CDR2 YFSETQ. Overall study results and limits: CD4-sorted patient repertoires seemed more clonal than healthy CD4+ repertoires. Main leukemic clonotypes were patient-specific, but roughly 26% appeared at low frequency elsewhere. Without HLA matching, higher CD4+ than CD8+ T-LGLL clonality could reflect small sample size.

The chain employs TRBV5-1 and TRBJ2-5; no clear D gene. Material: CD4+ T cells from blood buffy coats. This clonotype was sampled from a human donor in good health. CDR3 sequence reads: CASSGGVQETQYF. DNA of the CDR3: TGCGCCAGCAGCGGCGGCGTCCAAGAGACCCAGTACTTC.